This T cell receptor (beta chain) comes out of a study of cytomegalovirus exposure and HLA in healthy donors. Overall study context: Among 350 to 500 genotyped donors, around 80% fell in the Caucasian-associated ancestry cluster. General study results and limits: A prior analysis recorded that most TCR beta V segments were productive about 90% or about 30% of the time.

CDR1 SGHRS and CDR2 YFSETQ come from the germline V gene. The CDR3 length is 16 residues. V shed 2 bases and J 5 bases; nucleotides not matched to a gene: 9. This clone was counted between two and nine times. The antigen remains unidentified. The PCR was carried out with 60 Vbeta primers and 13 Jbeta primers. Sequencing was performed with immunoSEQ multiplex PCR; in TCRdb, only in-frame clones are kept and a portion is missing. The top ten clones hold roughly 4% of a sample with 80,000 to 100,000 clones, roughly 73% of them seen once. The sample consisted of PBMCs. This receptor was identified in a man between 40 and 49 years old in good health and CMV-seronegative. The rearrangement uses TRBV5-1 and TRBJ1-4; 7 bases are shared with TRBD1. CDR3 sequence (DNA): TGCGCCAGCAGCTTCCAAGCGACAGGGACCAATGAAAAACTGTTTTTT. Translated: CASSFQATGTNEKLFF.